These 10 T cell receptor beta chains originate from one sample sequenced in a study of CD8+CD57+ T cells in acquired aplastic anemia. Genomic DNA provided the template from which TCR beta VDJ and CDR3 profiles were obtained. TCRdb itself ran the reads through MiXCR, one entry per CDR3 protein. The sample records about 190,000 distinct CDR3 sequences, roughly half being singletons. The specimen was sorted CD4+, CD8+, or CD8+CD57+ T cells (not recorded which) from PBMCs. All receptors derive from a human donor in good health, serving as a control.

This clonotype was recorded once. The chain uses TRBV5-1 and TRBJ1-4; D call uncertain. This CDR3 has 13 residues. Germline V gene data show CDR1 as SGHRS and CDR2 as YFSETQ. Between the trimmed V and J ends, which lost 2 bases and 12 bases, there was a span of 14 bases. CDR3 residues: CASSLMVNEELFF. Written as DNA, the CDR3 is TGCGCCAGCAGCTTAATGGTTAATGAGGAACTGTTTTTT.

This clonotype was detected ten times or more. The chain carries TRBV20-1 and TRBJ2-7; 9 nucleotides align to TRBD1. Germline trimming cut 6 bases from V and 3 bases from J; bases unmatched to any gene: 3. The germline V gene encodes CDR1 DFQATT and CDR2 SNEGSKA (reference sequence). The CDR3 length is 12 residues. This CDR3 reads CSAPDRGYEQYF. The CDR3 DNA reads TGCAGTGCACCGGACAGGGGCTACGAGCAGTACTTC.

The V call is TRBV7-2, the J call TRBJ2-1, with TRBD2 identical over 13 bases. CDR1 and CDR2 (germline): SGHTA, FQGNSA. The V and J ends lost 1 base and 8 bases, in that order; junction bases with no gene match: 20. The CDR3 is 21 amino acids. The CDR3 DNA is TGTGCCAGCAGCTTAGTTTCGACTACTGGACTAGCGGGGGCCTTGTTCGATGAGCAGTTCTTC. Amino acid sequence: CASSLVSTTGLAGALFDEQFF.

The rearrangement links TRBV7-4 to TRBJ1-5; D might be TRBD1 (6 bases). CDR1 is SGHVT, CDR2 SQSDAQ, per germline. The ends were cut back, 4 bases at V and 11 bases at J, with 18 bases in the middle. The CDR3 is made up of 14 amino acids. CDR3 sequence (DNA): TGTGCCAGCAGCTCCGACAGGAACCAAGAGACCCAGCATTTT. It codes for CASSSDRNQETQHF.

CDR3 sequence (DNA): TGTGCCAGTAGTATAGCCGGACAGGGGCAATATGGCTACACCTTC. Encoded protein: CASSIAGQGQYGYTF. The V and J genes are TRBV19 and TRBJ1-2; 9 bases fit TRBD1. The CDR3 is 15 residues long. V lost 1 base and J lost 5; bases outside the gene matches: 5. Germline V gene data show CDR1 as LNHDA and CDR2 as SQIVND (reference sequence).

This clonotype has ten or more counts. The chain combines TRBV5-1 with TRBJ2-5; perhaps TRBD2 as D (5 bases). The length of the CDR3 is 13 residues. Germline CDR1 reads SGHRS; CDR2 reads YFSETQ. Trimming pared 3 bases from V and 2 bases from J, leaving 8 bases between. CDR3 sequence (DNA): TGCGCCAGCAGCTCGGGGTTTCAAGAGACCCAGTACTTC. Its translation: CASSSGFQETQYF.

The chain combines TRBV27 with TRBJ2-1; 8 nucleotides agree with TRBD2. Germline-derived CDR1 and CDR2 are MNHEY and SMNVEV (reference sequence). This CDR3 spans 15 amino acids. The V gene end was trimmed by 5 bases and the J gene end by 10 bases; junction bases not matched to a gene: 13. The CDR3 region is CASSPRGGGLGEQFF. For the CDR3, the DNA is TGTGCCAGCAGTCCTCGGGGGGGTGGTCTAGGGGAGCAGTTCTTC.

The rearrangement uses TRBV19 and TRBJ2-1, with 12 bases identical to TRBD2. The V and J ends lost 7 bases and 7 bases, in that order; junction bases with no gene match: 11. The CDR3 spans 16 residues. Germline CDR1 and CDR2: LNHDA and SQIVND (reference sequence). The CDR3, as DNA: TGTGCCAGTACCTACAACGGACTAGCGGGAAGGAATGAGCAGTTCTTC. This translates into CASTYNGLAGRNEQFF.

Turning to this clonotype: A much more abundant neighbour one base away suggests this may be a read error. The CDR3 here is CASSCSGTLKKLFF. The CDR3 nucleotides are TGTGCCAGCAGTTGCTCCGGGACTTTGAAAAAACTGTTTTTT. The chain has TRBV6-5 and TRBJ1-4, with D perhaps matching TRBD1 (5 bases). Germline V CDR1 and CDR2: MNHEY, SVGAGI. V was trimmed by 4 bases and J by 9 bases, leaving 15 bases between them. The CDR3 is made up of 14 amino acids.

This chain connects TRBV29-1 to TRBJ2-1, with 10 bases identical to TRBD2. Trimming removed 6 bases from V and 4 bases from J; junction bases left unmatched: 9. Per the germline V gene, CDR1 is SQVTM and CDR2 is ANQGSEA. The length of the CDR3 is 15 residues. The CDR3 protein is CSVVSGGAAYNEQFF. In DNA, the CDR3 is TGCAGCGTAGTGAGCGGGGGGGCCGCGTACAATGAGCAGTTCTTC.